This is a list of T cell receptor beta chains from one sample in a study of shared clonotypes between healthy human individuals. Profiling relied on immunoSEQ multiplex PCR, and the TCRdb table lists in-frame clones only, not all of them. The table lists under 2.5 million clones, less than 95% of them singletons. Sequenced sample: naive CD4+ T cells from PBMCs. The receptor source for this set is a young man in good health. Some clones in this sample may be carry-over from other donors' samples. CDR3s include the opening cysteine and the closing phenylalanine or tryptophan. Each record gives: CDR3 protein, V gene, J gene.

CASSVGGREGVNEQFF,TRBV9,TRBJ2-1
CASSLSWGGSNQPQHF,TRBV28,TRBJ1-5
CASSLGGFPDTQYF,TRBV5-1,TRBJ2-3
CASTRTAGDIQYF,TRBV5-1,TRBJ2-4
CARFAYLPSYEQYF,TRBV27,TRBJ2-7
CASSGGRLNTEAFF,TRBV27,TRBJ1-1
CASSLLAGNGYTF,TRBV28,TRBJ1-2
CAWSLLGPREQYF,TRBV30,TRBJ2-7
CSFQQGTNEKLFF,TRBV29-1,TRBJ1-4
CASSEVIGRDTGELFF,TRBV6-1,TRBJ2-2
CASSSPGLEDEQYF,TRBV19,TRBJ2-7
CASTLLGVQDTEAFF,TRBV6-5,TRBJ1-1
CASINQWWQGRSRGDTEAFF,TRBV27,TRBJ1-1
CASSLGTGNTIYF,TRBV28,TRBJ1-3
CASSPYLTEAFF,TRBV18,TRBJ1-1
CAWRQPGQSWETQYF,TRBV30,TRBJ2-5
CASSAGTGRRLYEQYF,TRBV11-2,TRBJ2-7
CASSPGQGAGNTIYF,TRBV9,TRBJ1-3
CASSSSLAGGTYEQYF,TRBV28,TRBJ2-7
CASSIGQGDEQYF,TRBV7-9,TRBJ2-7
CASSSLPGQGNNGAFF,TRBV19,TRBJ1-1
CASSVTRDRGTYEQYF,TRBV9,TRBJ2-7